This is a list of T cell receptor beta chains from one sample in a study of OX40 agonist ivuxolimab in advanced cancers. Clones were read by immunoSEQ multiplex PCR, and TCRdb kept only the in-frame ones, dropping some. The data show about 61,000 clones, 80% to 90% seen once. The sample here was CD4+ or CD8+ T cells sorted from blood, taken in a trial of the OX40 agonist ivuxolimab. The receptor set was obtained from an adult with an advanced solid tumor such as melanoma, head and neck, liver or kidney cancer. The conserved cysteine and the conserved F or W are not part of the CDR3 here. The order of the fields is J gene, D gene, V gene, CDR3 protein. A D gene is named only where the DNA matches it firmly.

>TRBJ1-5|TRBD1|TRBV19
ASSWDSDQPQH
>TRBJ2-3|TRBD1|TRBV9
ASSVGTGASSTDTQY
>TRBJ1-2|TRBD1|TRBV9
ASSVRPPPGQGNYGYT
>TRBJ1-2|-|TRBV7-2
ASSLGLRAGYGYT
>TRBJ2-7|-|TRBV11-2
ASSLGQAGYEQY
>TRBJ1-1|-|TRBV4-3
ASSQSGQGTEAF
>TRBJ1-5|TRBD1|TRBV4-1
ASSQEGRQGGQPQH
>TRBJ1-1|-|TRBV28
ASSLGGAGNTEAF
>TRBJ2-2|TRBD2|TRBV6-1
ASSATSGRTGELF
>TRBJ2-6|-|TRBV7-9
ASSLAGSGANVLT
>TRBJ2-5|-|TRBV9
ASSVGGGSQKKTQY
>TRBJ1-2|TRBD1|TRBV6-6
ASSYSQGANYGYT
>TRBJ2-1|-|TRBV9
ASSVAGAILYNEQF
>TRBJ2-2|TRBD2|TRBV10-1
ASSWAASAGGSGELF
>TRBJ2-5|TRBD2|TRBV5-6
ASSPGLAIEETQY
>TRBJ2-7|TRBD2|TRBV7-2
ASSLTAGGSYEQY
>TRBJ2-2|-|TRBV4-3
ASSQEWGSTGELF
>TRBJ2-2|TRBD2|TRBV11-2
ASSGPWRGDTGELF
>TRBJ1-2|-|TRBV6-5
ASSLGTFDGYT
>TRBJ2-7|TRBD2|TRBV27
ASSALAGVVHEQY
>TRBJ1-1|-|TRBV5-6
ASSLPATGINTEAF
>TRBJ2-7|-|TRBV11-2
ASSLNWGQRGLSYEQY
>TRBJ2-1|TRBD2|TRBV7-8
ASSLVLAGGYNEQF
>TRBJ1-2|TRBD1|TRBV25-1
ASSEGTANYGYT
>TRBJ1-1|-|TRBV18
ASSRERDIEAF
>TRBJ2-1|TRBD2|TRBV7-2
ASSLFLAGGSYNEQF
>TRBJ2-3|-|TRBV27
ASSFADTQY
>TRBJ1-4|-|TRBV30
AWKGQAEKLF
>TRBJ1-5|TRBD1|TRBV7-2
ASSLYRGANQPQH
>TRBJ2-3|TRBD2|TRBV5-1
ASSLEGRGLAGGISTDTQY
>TRBJ2-5|-|TRBV9
ASSVGVAGETQY
>TRBJ2-7|-|TRBV7-2
ASSLSGYEQY
>TRBJ2-2|-|TRBV5-1
ASSWGEYTGELF
>TRBJ2-1|TRBD1|TRBV28
ASTIPPGQGYNEQF
>TRBJ2-2|-|TRBV27
ASSRYLGPENTGELF
>TRBJ2-3|-|TRBV5-1
ASSLWNLSTDTQY
>TRBJ2-3|TRBD2|TRBV5-1
ASSLIAGGPSTDTQY
>TRBJ1-4|-|TRBV21-1
ASSKERTTGDETATNEKLF
>TRBJ2-3|-|TRBV20-1
SAYVDTQY
>TRBJ2-1|-|TRBV5-1
ASSNPQGGNEQF
>TRBJ2-7|TRBD1|TRBV10-3
ATQVGTGTGNHQQY
>TRBJ2-2|-|TRBV11-3
ASSLRPTGELF
>TRBJ2-1|TRBD2|TRBV5-4
ASSLGLAGANEQF
>TRBJ2-4|TRBD1|TRBV18
ASSPLSPGQGNIQY
>TRBJ1-5|-|TRBV18
ASSQSGPNQPQH
>TRBJ2-7|-|TRBV10-3
AISERGYEQY
>TRBJ2-5|-|TRBV5-1
ASSPGQETQY
>TRBJ1-1|-|TRBV19
ASSTYREAF
>TRBJ2-2|TRBD2|TRBV13
ASSLGPSGAAGELF
>TRBJ2-5|TRBD2|TRBV29-1
SVASGSRQETQY
>TRBJ1-4|TRBD1|TRBV10-3
AIRRGGESNEKLF
>TRBJ2-7|-|TRBV10-2
ASSEPAAYEQY